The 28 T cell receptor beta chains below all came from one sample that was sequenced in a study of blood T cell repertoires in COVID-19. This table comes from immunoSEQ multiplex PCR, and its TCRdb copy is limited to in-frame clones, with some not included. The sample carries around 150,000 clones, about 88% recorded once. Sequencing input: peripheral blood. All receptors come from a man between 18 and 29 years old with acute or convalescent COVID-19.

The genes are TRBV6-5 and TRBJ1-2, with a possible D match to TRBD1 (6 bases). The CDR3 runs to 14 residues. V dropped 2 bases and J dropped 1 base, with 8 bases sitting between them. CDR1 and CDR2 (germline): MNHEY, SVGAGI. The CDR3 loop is CASSYRGINYGYTF. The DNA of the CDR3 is TGTGCCAGCAGTTACAGGGGGATTAACTATGGCTACACCTTC.

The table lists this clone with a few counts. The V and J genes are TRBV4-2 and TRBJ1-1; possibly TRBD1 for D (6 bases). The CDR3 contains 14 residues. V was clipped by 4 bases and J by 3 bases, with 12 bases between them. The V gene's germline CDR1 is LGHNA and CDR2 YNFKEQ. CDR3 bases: TGTGCCAGCAGCCTGGGGGGGCGCGACACTGAAGCTTTCTTT. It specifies CASSLGGRDTEAFF.

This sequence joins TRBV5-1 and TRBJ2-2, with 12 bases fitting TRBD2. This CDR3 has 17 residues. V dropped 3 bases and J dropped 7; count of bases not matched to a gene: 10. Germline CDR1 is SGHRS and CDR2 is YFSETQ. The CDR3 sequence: CASSSRSSGGAVGELFF. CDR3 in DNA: TGCGCCAGCAGCTCCAGATCTAGCGGGGGGGCCGTCGGGGAGCTGTTTTTT.

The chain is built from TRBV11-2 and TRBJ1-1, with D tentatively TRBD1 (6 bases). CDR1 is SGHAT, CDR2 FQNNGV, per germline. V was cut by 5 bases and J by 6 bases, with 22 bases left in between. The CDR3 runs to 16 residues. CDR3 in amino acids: CASSPRWGLGSSEAFF. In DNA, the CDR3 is TGTGCCAGCAGCCCGAGGTGGGGGCTGGGATCATCTGAAGCTTTCTTT.

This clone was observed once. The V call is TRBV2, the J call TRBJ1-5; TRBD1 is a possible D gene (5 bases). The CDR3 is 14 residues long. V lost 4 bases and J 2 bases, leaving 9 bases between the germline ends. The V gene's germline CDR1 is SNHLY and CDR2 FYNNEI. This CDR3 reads CASSVLQGNQPQHF. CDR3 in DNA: TGTGCCAGCAGTGTTTTACAGGGCAATCAGCCCCAGCATTTT.

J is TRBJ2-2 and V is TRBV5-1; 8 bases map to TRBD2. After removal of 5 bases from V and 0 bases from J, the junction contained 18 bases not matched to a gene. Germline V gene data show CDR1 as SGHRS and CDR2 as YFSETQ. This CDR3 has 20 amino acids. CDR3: CASSQYVWGGGTANTGELFF. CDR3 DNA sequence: TGCGCCAGCAGTCAATACGTCTGGGGCGGGGGGACCGCGAACACCGGGGAGCTGTTTTTT.

The CDR3 nucleotides read TGTGCCAGCAGCTTAGCCCCGCAGGGATTTGAGACCCAGTACTTC. It specifies CASSLAPQGFETQYF. V and J are TRBV7-9 and TRBJ2-5, with a possible D match to TRBD1 (5 bases). CDR3 length: 15 amino acids. Germline loops: CDR1 SEHNR, CDR2 FQNEAQ (reference sequence). The V end lost 0 bases, the J end lost 5 bases, and 13 bases lay between the germline ends.

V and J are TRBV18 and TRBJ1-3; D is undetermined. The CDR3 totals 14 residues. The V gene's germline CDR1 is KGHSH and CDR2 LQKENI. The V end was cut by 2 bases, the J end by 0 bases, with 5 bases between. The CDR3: CASSPELSGNTIYF. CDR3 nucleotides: TGTGCCAGCTCACCAGAACTCTCTGGAAACACCATATATTTT.

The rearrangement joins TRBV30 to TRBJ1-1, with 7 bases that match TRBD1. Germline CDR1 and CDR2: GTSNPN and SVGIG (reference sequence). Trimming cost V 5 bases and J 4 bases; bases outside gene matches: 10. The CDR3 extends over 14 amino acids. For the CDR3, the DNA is TGTGCCTGGGGTCCCCCAGGGGGAGGCACTGAAGCTTTCTTT. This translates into CAWGPPGGGTEAFF.

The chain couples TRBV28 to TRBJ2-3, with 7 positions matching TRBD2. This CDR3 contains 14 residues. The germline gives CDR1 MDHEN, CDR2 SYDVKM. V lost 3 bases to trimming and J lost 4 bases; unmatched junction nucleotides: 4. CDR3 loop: CASSFSGGSDTQYF. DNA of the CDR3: TGTGCCAGCAGTTTTTCGGGGGGATCAGATACGCAGTATTTT. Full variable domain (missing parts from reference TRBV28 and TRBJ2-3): DVKVTQSSRYLVKRTGEKVFLECVQDMDHENMFWYRQDPGLGLRLIYFSYDVKMKEKGDIPEGYSVSREKKERFSLILESASTNQTSMYLCASSFSGGSDTQYFGPGTRLTVL.

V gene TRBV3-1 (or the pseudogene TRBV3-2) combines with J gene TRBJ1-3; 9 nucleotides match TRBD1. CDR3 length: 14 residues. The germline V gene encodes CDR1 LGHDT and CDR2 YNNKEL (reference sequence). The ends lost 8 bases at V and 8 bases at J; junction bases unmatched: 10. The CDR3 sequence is CASQPRGQGDTIYF. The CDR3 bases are TGTGCCAGCCAGCCAAGGGGACAGGGTGACACCATATATTTT.

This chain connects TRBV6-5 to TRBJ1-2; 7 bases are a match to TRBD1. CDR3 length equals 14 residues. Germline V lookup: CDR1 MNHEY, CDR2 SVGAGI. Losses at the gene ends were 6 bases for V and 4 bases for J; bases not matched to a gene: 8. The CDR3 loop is CASRLLRGLYGYTF. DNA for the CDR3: TGTGCCAGCAGACTATTAAGGGGGCTCTATGGCTACACCTTC.

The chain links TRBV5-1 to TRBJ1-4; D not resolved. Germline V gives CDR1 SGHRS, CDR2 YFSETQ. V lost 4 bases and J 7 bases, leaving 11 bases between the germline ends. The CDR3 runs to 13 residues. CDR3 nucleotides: TGCGCCAGCAGCACGGGGTATGGTGAAAAACTGTTTTTT. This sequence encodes CASSTGYGEKLFF.

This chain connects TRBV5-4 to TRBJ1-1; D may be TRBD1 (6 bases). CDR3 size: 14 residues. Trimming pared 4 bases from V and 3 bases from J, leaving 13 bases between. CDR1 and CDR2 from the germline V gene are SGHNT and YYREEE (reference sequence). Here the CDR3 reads CASSRKDSYTEAFF. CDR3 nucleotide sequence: TGTGCCAGCAGCCGAAAGGACAGCTACACTGAAGCTTTCTTT.

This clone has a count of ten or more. This chain's CDR3 is CASSQVAGVEKLFF. The CDR3 bases are TGCGCCAGCAGCCAGGTCGCAGGGGTTGAAAAACTGTTTTTT. The J gene is TRBJ1-4, the V gene TRBV4-1; D perhaps matches TRBD1 (6 bases). The CDR3 covers 14 residues. Germline V CDR1 and CDR2: MGHRA, YSYEKL. Trimming cost V 3 bases and J 7 bases, with 12 bases left between them.

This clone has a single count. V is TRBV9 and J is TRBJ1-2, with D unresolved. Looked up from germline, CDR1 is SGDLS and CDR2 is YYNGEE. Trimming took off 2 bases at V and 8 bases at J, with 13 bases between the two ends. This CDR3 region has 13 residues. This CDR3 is CASSVSGVQGYTF. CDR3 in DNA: TGTGCCAGCAGCGTGTCGGGAGTTCAGGGCTACACCTTC.

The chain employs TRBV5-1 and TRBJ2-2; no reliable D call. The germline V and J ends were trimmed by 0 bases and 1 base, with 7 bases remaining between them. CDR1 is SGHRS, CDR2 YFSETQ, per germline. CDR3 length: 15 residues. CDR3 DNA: TGCGCCAGCAGCTTGGTTACGGTGAACACCGGGGAGCTGTTTTTT. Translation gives CASSLVTVNTGELFF.

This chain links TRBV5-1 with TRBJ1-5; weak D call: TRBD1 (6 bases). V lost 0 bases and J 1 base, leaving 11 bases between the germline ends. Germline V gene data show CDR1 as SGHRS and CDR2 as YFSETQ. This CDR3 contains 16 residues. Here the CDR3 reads CASSLDGRGSNQPQHF. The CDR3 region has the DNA TGCGCCAGCAGCTTGGACGGCAGGGGAAGCAATCAGCCCCAGCATTTT.

The CDR3 nucleotides read TGTGCCAGCAGCACCGACAGTCTCCGCGAGCAGTACTTC. Residues: CASSTDSLREQYF. The chain carries TRBV7-6 and TRBJ2-7, with D possibly matching TRBD1 (5 bases). The germline V gene encodes CDR1 SGHVS and CDR2 FNYEAQ. V dropped 5 bases and J dropped 6 bases, with 14 bases sitting between them. This CDR3 spans 13 amino acids.

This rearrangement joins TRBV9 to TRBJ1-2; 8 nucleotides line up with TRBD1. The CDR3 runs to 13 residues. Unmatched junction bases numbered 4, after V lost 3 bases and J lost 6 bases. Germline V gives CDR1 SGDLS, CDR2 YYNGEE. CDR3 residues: CASSDRGKNGYTF. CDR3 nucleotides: TGTGCCAGCAGCGACAGGGGGAAGAATGGCTACACCTTC. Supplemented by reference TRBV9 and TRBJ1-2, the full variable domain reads DSGVTQTPKHLITATGQRVTLRCSPRSGDLSVYWYQQSLDQGLQFLIQYYNGEERAKGNILERFSAQQFPDLHSELNLSSLELGDSALYFCASSDRGKNGYTFGSGTRLTVV.

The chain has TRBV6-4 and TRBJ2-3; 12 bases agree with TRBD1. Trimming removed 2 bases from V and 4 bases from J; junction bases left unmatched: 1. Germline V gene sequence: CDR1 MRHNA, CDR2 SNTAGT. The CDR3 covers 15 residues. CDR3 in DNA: TGTGCCAGCAGTGACGGGACAGGGGGCGCAGATACGCAGTATTTT. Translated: CASSDGTGGADTQYF.

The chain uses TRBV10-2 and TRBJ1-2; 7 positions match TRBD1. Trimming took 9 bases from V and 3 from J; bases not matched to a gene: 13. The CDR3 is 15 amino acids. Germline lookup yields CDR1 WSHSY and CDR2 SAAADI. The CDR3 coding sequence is TGCGCCAGTTCAGTGGGCAGGGGGTTCGACTATGGCTACACCTTC. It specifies CASSVGRGFDYGYTF.

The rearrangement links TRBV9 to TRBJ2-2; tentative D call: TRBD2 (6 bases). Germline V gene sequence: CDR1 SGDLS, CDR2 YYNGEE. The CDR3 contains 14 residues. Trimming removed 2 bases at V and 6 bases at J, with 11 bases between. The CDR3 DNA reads TGTGCCAGCAGCGTTGGGTGGGAGGCCGGGGAGCTGTTTTTT. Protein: CASSVGWEAGELFF.

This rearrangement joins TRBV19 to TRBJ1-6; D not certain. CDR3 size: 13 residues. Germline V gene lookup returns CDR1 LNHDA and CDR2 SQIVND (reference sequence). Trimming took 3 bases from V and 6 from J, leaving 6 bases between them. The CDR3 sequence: CASSMQINSPLHF. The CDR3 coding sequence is TGTGCCAGTAGTATGCAGATTAATTCACCCCTCCACTTT.

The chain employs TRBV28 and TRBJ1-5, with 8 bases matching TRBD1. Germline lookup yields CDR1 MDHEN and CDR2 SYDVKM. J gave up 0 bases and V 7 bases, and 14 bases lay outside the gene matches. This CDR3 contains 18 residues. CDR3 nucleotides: TGTGCCAGCAACCCACGGACAGGGCACCTTTATAGCAATCAGCCCCAGCATTTT. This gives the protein CASNPRTGHLYSNQPQHF.

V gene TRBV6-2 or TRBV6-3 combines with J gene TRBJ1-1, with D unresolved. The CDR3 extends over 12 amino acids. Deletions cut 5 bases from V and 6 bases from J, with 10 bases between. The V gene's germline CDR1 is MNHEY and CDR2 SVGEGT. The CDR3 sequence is CASSKSVAEAFF. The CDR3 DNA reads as TGTGCCAGCAGTAAGTCGGTCGCTGAAGCTTTCTTT.

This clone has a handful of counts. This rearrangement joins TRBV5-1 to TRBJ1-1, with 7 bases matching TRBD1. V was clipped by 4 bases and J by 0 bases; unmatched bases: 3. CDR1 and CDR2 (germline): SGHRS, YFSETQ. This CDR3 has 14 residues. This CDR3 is CASSKGQMNTEAFF. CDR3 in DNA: TGCGCCAGCAGCAAGGGACAGATGAACACTGAAGCTTTCTTT.

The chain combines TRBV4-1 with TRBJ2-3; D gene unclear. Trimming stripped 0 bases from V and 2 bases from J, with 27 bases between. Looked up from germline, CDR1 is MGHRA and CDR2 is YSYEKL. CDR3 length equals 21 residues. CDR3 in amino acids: CASSQDPYAAETVRYTDTQYF. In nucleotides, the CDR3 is TGCGCCAGCAGCCAAGATCCCTATGCGGCGGAAACCGTGAGATACACAGATACGCAGTATTTT.